The 31 T cell receptor beta chains below were found in one sample sequenced in a study of CD8 T cells in ankylosing spondylitis. MiXCR was run by TCRdb on the 5' RACE reads, yielding one entry per CDR3 protein. The sample holds around 340,000 distinct CDR3 sequences, 20% to 25% seen once. What was sequenced was blood, either unsorted or a sorted T cell fraction (not recorded which). The receptors originated from a male donor with ankylosing spondylitis or in good health (not recorded which).

This clonotype was counted a few times. V and J are TRBV7-6 and TRBJ2-1; D tentatively reads TRBD1 or TRBD2 (5 bases each). Per the germline V gene, CDR1 is SGHVS and CDR2 is FNYEAQ. The germline V and J ends were trimmed by 5 bases and 0 bases, with 11 bases remaining between them. The length of the CDR3 is 15 residues. The CDR3 nucleotides are TGTGCCAGCAGCCCTGGGACCAACTCCTACAATGAGCAGTTCTTC. This sequence encodes CASSPGTNSYNEQFF.

This clonotype was seen a few times. The CDR3 DNA follows: TGTGCCAGCAGTTTTTTTAGCGGGGGATACAATGAGCAGTTCTTC. It translates to CASSFFSGGYNEQFF. This chain connects TRBV12-3 or TRBV12-4 to TRBJ2-1; 9 nucleotides match TRBD2. The CDR3 runs 15 residues. Trimming took 3 bases from V and 4 from J; bases not matched to a gene: 4.

This clonotype has just a few counts. The chain links TRBV29-1 to TRBJ2-2, with D perhaps matching TRBD1 (5 bases). This CDR3 contains 13 residues. Per germline, CDR1 SQVTM and CDR2 ANQGSEA. Trimming shortened V by 7 bases and J by 1 base, and 10 bases separated the two germline ends. CDR3 protein: CSAGQLNTGELFF. The CDR3 DNA sequence: TGCAGCGCAGGGCAGTTGAACACCGGGGAGCTGTTTTTT.

This clonotype came up a few times. Here the CDR3 DNA reads TGTGCCAGCAGTTACTCGAGCGGGAGGGCTGAAGCTTTCTTT. This encodes CASSYSSGRAEAFF. The rearrangement uses TRBV6-5 and TRBJ1-1; no firm D call. CDR1 MNHEY and CDR2 SVGAGI come from the germline V gene. This CDR3 contains 14 residues. The V end was cut by 0 bases, the J end by 6 bases, with 11 bases between.

The chain is built from TRBV10-3 and TRBJ2-1; perhaps TRBD1 as D (6 bases). CDR3 length: 14 residues. Trimming removed 2 bases at V and 6 bases at J, with 11 bases between. From germline, CDR1 is ENHRY and CDR2 SYGVKD. The CDR3 DNA reads TGTGCCATCAGTGAGGAATCAGGGGCCAATGAGCAGTTCTTC. This translates into CAISEESGANEQFF.

The rearrangement joins TRBV28 to TRBJ1-5; 8 bases are a match to TRBD1. CDR1 and CDR2 from the germline V gene are MDHEN and SYDVKM. The CDR3 has 16 amino acids. V dropped 3 bases and J dropped 1; count of bases not matched to a gene: 5. The CDR3: CASSFEQGDSNQPQHF. The CDR3 nucleotides read TGTGCCAGCAGTTTCGAACAGGGGGACAGCAATCAGCCCCAGCATTTT.

This rearrangement joins TRBV7-2 to TRBJ2-7, with 8 nucleotides matching TRBD1. CDR3 length: 15 residues. Germline V gene sequence: CDR1 SGHTA, CDR2 FQGNSA. V gave up 1 base and J gave up 3 bases; unmatched junction bases: 5. The CDR3 reads CASSLGAGGVYEQYF. Here the CDR3 DNA reads TGTGCCAGCAGCTTAGGGGCAGGGGGCGTCTACGAGCAGTACTTC.

In its sample, this clonotype was seen a few times. The rearrangement uses TRBV11-2 and TRBJ2-3; D possibly matches TRBD1 or TRBD2 (5 bases each). V shed 1 base and J shed 4 bases, with 12 bases lying between them. Germline V gene data show CDR1 as SGHAT and CDR2 as FQNNGV. This CDR3 region has 15 residues. CDR3 in amino acids: CASSLVGTFADTQYF. In nucleotides, the CDR3 is TGTGCCAGCAGCTTAGTGGGGACCTTCGCAGATACGCAGTATTTT.

This clonotype came up a few times. The J gene is TRBJ2-5, the V gene TRBV3-1; D uncertain. This CDR3 has 14 residues. Looked up from germline, CDR1 is LGHDT and CDR2 is YNNKEL (reference sequence). Trimming stripped 1 base from V and 1 base from J, with 7 bases between. The CDR3 bases are TGTGCCAGCAGCCAAGCAGCCTTCCAAGAGACCCAGTACTTC. As protein: CASSQAAFQETQYF.

The rearrangement uses TRBV20-1 and TRBJ2-5, with unresolved D. The V and J ends lost 6 bases and 5 bases respectively, with 22 bases between them. The length of the CDR3 is 15 residues. From germline, CDR1 is DFQATT and CDR2 SNEGSKA (reference sequence). CDR3 sequence: CSALLAGQVMETQYF. CDR3 in DNA: TGCAGTGCCCTATTAGCCGGCCAGGTTATGGAGACCCAGTACTTC.

This clonotype was recorded many times. This sequence joins TRBV10-3 and TRBJ2-1; D is perhaps TRBD1 or TRBD2 (5 bases each). V shed 0 bases and J shed 7 bases, with 10 bases lying between them. The germline CDR1 and CDR2 sequences are ENHRY and SYGVKD. The CDR3 contains 14 residues. The CDR3: CAISESRGRNEQFF. As DNA, the CDR3 is TGTGCCATCAGTGAGTCGAGGGGCAGGAATGAGCAGTTCTTC.

The genes are TRBV6-5 and TRBJ2-7; tentatively, D is TRBD1 (5 bases). The CDR3 contains 12 residues. Trimming took 7 bases from V and 4 from J, leaving 11 bases between them. Germline assignment: CDR1 MNHEY and CDR2 SVGAGI. The CDR3 here is CASKGVRYEQYF. The CDR3 DNA is TGTGCCAGCAAAGGGGTGAGGTACGAGCAGTACTTC.

The rearrangement uses TRBV6-1 and TRBJ2-3; D gene uncertain. CDR1 is MNHNS and CDR2 is SASEGT in the germline V gene. The V and J ends lost 6 bases and 2 bases respectively, with 12 bases between them. The CDR3 covers 14 residues. This CDR3 reads CASRLVVSTDTQYF. The CDR3 bases are TGTGCCAGCAGGCTGGTGGTTTCCACAGATACGCAGTATTTT.

This clonotype was found a few times. The rearrangement links TRBV20-1 to TRBJ2-7; D might be TRBD1 or TRBD2, each matching 7 bases. CDR1 and CDR2 from the germline V gene are DFQATT and SNEGSKA (reference sequence). The CDR3 totals 15 residues. V dropped 3 bases and J dropped 4 bases, with 19 bases sitting between them. The CDR3 nucleotides read TGCAGTGCTAGGATTTTTGGCAGGGGGGGTTACGAGCAGTACTTC. It specifies CSARIFGRGGYEQYF.

The chain recombines TRBV29-1 with TRBJ1-4; D is undetermined. V was shortened by 6 bases and J by 12 bases, with 17 bases between the two germline ends. The CDR3 contains 12 residues. Germline V gene lookup returns CDR1 SQVTM and CDR2 ANQGSEA. CDR3 amino acids: CSVVGPGRELFF. The CDR3 bases are TGCAGCGTGGTAGGCCCCGGAAGGGAACTGTTTTTT.

This clonotype was seen a few times. The J gene is TRBJ2-1, the V gene TRBV29-1; the D gene is possibly TRBD1 (7 bases). From germline, CDR1 is SQVTM and CDR2 ANQGSEA. Trimming cost V 2 bases and J 0 bases, with 14 bases left between them. The CDR3 contains 16 residues. The CDR3 is CSVERRGPSSYNEQFF. CDR3 nucleotides: TGCAGCGTTGAAAGGAGGGGGCCGAGCTCCTACAATGAGCAGTTCTTC.

The sample holds a few counts of this clonotype. The chain employs TRBV4-2 and TRBJ2-7; the D gene is possibly TRBD1 (7 bases). Trimming cost V 0 bases and J 2 bases, with 14 bases left between them. Germline V gives CDR1 LGHNA, CDR2 YNFKEQ. This CDR3 is built from 16 residues. The CDR3 spells CASSQEGAGQPYEQYF. Written as DNA, the CDR3 is TGTGCCAGCAGCCAAGAGGGCGCGGGACAGCCCTACGAGCAGTACTTC.

The V and J genes are TRBV5-1 and TRBJ1-1; unclear D gene. This CDR3 has 13 residues. Trimming pared 0 bases from V and 7 bases from J, leaving 10 bases between. Germline loops: CDR1 SGHRS, CDR2 YFSETQ. CDR3 nucleotide sequence: TGCGCCAGCAGCTTGGATATGGCCGGTGAAGCTTTCTTT. It is translated as CASSLDMAGEAFF.

This clonotype was detected only a few times. The chain has TRBV10-3 and TRBJ2-6, with D hard to call. The germline V gene encodes CDR1 ENHRY and CDR2 SYGVKD. The V gene lost 5 bases and the J gene lost 2 bases, with 13 bases spanning the gap. The CDR3 totals 16 residues. CDR3 in amino acids: CAISPPIGPGANVLTF. The CDR3, as DNA: TGTGCCATCAGTCCGCCGATAGGACCTGGGGCCAACGTCCTGACTTTC.

There are a few counts of this clonotype. This chain uses TRBV12-3 or TRBV12-4 with TRBJ2-3; D may be TRBD1 or TRBD2 (5 bases each). The V end was cut by 0 bases, the J end by 7 bases, with 11 bases between. The CDR3 length is 14 residues. CDR3 residues: CASSLAPGPHTQYF. The CDR3 DNA is TGTGCCAGCAGTTTAGCCCCGGGGCCCCATACGCAGTATTTT.

V gene TRBV14 combines with J gene TRBJ1-1, with unresolved D. The germline V gene encodes CDR1 SGHDN and CDR2 FVKESK. V was pared by 4 bases and J by 0 bases, with 12 bases between. There are 15 residues in the CDR3. Written as DNA, the CDR3 is TGTGCCAGCAGCCCCTCCCGGGTGCTGAACACTGAAGCTTTCTTT. Residues: CASSPSRVLNTEAFF.

A few counts support this clonotype. This chain links TRBV9 with TRBJ1-1; 7 nucleotides match TRBD1. The CDR3 contains 13 residues. The germline gives CDR1 SGDLS, CDR2 YYNGEE. The junction had 3 bases not matched to a gene; V was cut back by 3 bases and J by 4 bases. CDR3 DNA: TGTGCCAGCAGCGGTACAGGGGTCACTGAAGCTTTCTTT. Its translation: CASSGTGVTEAFF.

This sequence joins TRBV14 and TRBJ2-1; 8 bases match TRBD1. V lost 10 bases to trimming and J lost 7 bases; unmatched junction nucleotides: 6. The CDR3 spans 12 residues. CDR1 SGHDN and CDR2 FVKESK come from the germline V gene. CDR3 in amino acids: CANRTGGNEQFF. CDR3 DNA sequence: TGTGCCAACAGAACAGGGGGGAATGAGCAGTTCTTC.

This clonotype was found many times. This rearrangement joins TRBV12-3 or TRBV12-4 to TRBJ2-2; D remains ambiguous. This CDR3 comprises 11 residues. The V end was cut by 6 bases, the J end by 6 bases, with 5 bases between. Here the CDR3 DNA reads TGTGCCAGCAGCTTTTCCGGGGAGCTGTTTTTT. Translation gives CASSFSGELFF.

The chain links TRBV30 to TRBJ2-1; possibly TRBD2 for D (5 bases). The V and J ends lost 7 bases and 1 base respectively, with 20 bases between them. There are 16 residues in the CDR3. Germline CDR1 reads GTSNPN; CDR2 reads SVGIG (reference sequence). For the CDR3, the DNA is TGTGCCTTCTCGGAGCCGGACTCCCCATCCTACAATGAGCAGTTCTTC. It specifies CAFSEPDSPSYNEQFF.

The rearrangement uses TRBV19 and TRBJ2-2; D unresolved. The germline CDR1 and CDR2 sequences are LNHDA and SQIVND (reference sequence). The V end lost 1 base, the J end lost 9 bases, and 9 bases lay between the germline ends. The CDR3 has 13 amino acids. In nucleotides, the CDR3 is TGTGCCAGTAGTATAGGGCTAGGCCGGGAGCTGTTTTTT. Translated, it gives CASSIGLGRELFF.

The sample holds a few counts of this clonotype. The V gene is TRBV29-1, the J gene TRBJ2-7, with 7 bases aligning to TRBD1. The ends lost 6 bases at V and 4 bases at J; junction bases unmatched: 6. The CDR3 has 12 amino acids. From germline, CDR1 is SQVTM and CDR2 ANQGSEA. The CDR3 loop reads CSVRGTDYEQYF. The CDR3 coding sequence is TGCAGCGTGCGTGGGACAGATTACGAGCAGTACTTC.

This clonotype appeared a few times. J is TRBJ2-1 and V is TRBV27, with D tentatively TRBD2 (7 bases). The CDR3 totals 15 residues. Germline V lookup: CDR1 MNHEY, CDR2 SMNVEV (reference sequence). V was pared by 4 bases and J by 8 bases, with 18 bases between. This chain's CDR3 is CASSYPQGGAYEQFF. DNA for the CDR3: TGTGCCAGCAGTTACCCACAGGGAGGGGCCTATGAGCAGTTCTTC.

This chain uses TRBV4-1 with TRBJ1-4; tentative D call: TRBD1 (5 bases). Trimming cost V 2 bases and J 7 bases, with 20 bases left between them. Germline V gene lookup returns CDR1 MGHRA and CDR2 YSYEKL. The CDR3 totals 17 residues. This chain's CDR3 is CASSQWSVREGSEKLFF. Here the CDR3 DNA reads TGCGCCAGCAGCCAATGGAGCGTCAGGGAAGGGTCTGAAAAACTGTTTTTT.

This sequence joins TRBV4-1 and TRBJ2-1, with 11 bases identical to TRBD1. The CDR3 loop spans 17 amino acids. J was trimmed by 6 bases and V by 1 base; bases with no gene match: 8. Germline CDR1 and CDR2: MGHRA and YSYEKL. The CDR3 is CASSQVPGDRGGNEQFF. The DNA of the CDR3 is TGCGCCAGCAGCCAAGTTCCGGGGGACAGGGGGGGCAATGAGCAGTTCTTC.

CDR3 nucleotide sequence: TGCGCCAGCAGACAGAACTACGAGCAGTACTTC. Translating it yields CASRQNYEQYF. The gene calls are TRBV4-1 and TRBJ2-7, with D uncertain. The V gene's germline CDR1 is MGHRA and CDR2 YSYEKL. The length of the CDR3 is 11 residues. The V end lost 6 bases, the J end lost 3 bases, and 6 bases lay between the germline ends.